This T cell receptor beta chain was documented in a study of OX40 agonist ivuxolimab in advanced cancers. The wider study: The patients got ivuxolimab, which is an agonistic anti-OX40 (CD134) antibody. A diagnosis of hepatocellular carcinoma, melanoma, renal cell or head and neck cancer was present in dose-escalation patients. Three patients had partial responses: one hepatocellular carcinoma, two cutaneous melanoma.

Sequenced by immunoSEQ multiplex PCR; TCRdb stores in-frame clones only, minus some. The table lists over 95,000 clones, around 90% of them singletons, with 0.79% in the top ten. Notes on this clone: What it binds is unknown.

Findings and limits, study-wide: Clonal expansion from baseline to week 6 occurred in both CD4+ and CD8+ T cells.

The source was CD4+ or CD8+ T cells sorted from blood, collected in a trial of the OX40 agonist ivuxolimab. The receptor was isolated from an adult with an advanced solid tumor such as melanoma, head and neck, liver or kidney cancer.

For the CDR3, the DNA is TGTGCCAGCAGCGTAGCGATGAGCTCCTACAATGAGCAGTTCTTC. Protein product: CASSVAMSSYNEQFF. This rearrangement joins TRBV9 to TRBJ2-1; D is unclear. CDR1 is SGDLS and CDR2 is YYNGEE in the germline V gene. The CDR3 contains 15 residues. The ends were cut back, 0 bases at V and 0 bases at J, with 7 bases in the middle.